This T cell receptor (beta chain) was retrieved from a study of cytomegalovirus exposure and HLA in healthy donors. V lost 4 bases, J lost 8 bases, and 11 bases lay in between. This CDR3 is 12 amino acids long. Findings and limits, study-wide: Later examination showed HLA-associated TCR beta chains had greater clonal expansion than equally common others.

It was with 60 Vbeta and 13 Jbeta primers that the PCR ran. Method: immunoSEQ multiplex PCR; TCRdb's copy keeps in-frame clones and lacks some. Of about 93,000 clones listed, roughly 79% are singletons. A word on this clone: Its antigen is unknown.

This sequence originates from a man under 40 in good health and CMV-seronegative. The rearrangement links TRBV23-1 to TRBJ1-2, with no clear D. TRBV23-1 is treated as an ORF (open reading frame) with a function not yet certain. The sequenced material came from PBMCs. The CDR3 loop is CASSRRAGGYTF. The CDR3 DNA sequence: TGCGCCAGCAGTCGTCGAGCAGGCGGCTACACCTTC.